The 27 T cell receptor beta chains given below trace back to one sample, sequenced in a study of graft-versus-host responses after intestinal transplantation. The protocol was immunoSEQ multiplex PCR, while the TCRdb copy is restricted to in-frame clones and leaves out a portion. In the table there are 85,000 to 100,000 clones, about nine tenths of which are singletons. Their antigens are not known. The sequenced sample was unstimulated CD8+ T cells sorted from spleen or lymph node cells, obtained before transplant. The source of these receptors is a human donor who was the organ donor for an intestinal transplant.

The chain has TRBV4-1 and TRBJ2-3, with 12 nucleotides matching TRBD2. V shed 1 base and J 3 bases; nucleotides not matched to a gene: 8. The CDR3 is 18 residues long. Germline CDR1 is MGHRA and CDR2 is YSYEKL. CDR3 coding DNA: TGCGCCAGCAGCCAAGCCCCCGTTCTAGCGGGGGGGACAGATACGCAGTATTTT. The encoded protein is CASSQAPVLAGGTDTQYF.

J is TRBJ2-3 and V is TRBV28; TRBD2 matches at 8 bases. Germline-derived CDR1 and CDR2 are MDHEN and SYDVKM. Trimming cost V 3 bases and J 3 bases; bases outside gene matches: 11. This CDR3 has 17 residues. DNA for the CDR3: TGTGCCAGCAGTTTGGTACGGCTAGCGGGTATGACAGATACGCAGTATTTT. Translating it yields CASSLVRLAGMTDTQYF.

This rearrangement joins TRBV2 to TRBJ1-2; possibly TRBD1 for D (6 bases). The CDR3 has 12 residues. The ends were cut back, 10 bases at V and 3 bases at J, with 12 bases in the middle. Germline V gene sequence: CDR1 SNHLY, CDR2 FYNNEI. As DNA, the CDR3 is TGTGCCAAACAGGGAGACTACTATGGCTACACCTTC. Translation gives CAKQGDYYGYTF.

J is TRBJ1-2 and V is TRBV5-1; D is unclear. This CDR3 has 11 amino acids. Looked up from germline, CDR1 is SGHRS and CDR2 is YFSETQ. Trimming removed 1 base from V and 8 bases from J, with 6 bases in between. For the CDR3, the DNA is TGCGCCAGCAGCTTGAGAGGCGGCTACACCTTC. Protein product: CASSLRGGYTF.

The V gene is TRBV30, the J gene TRBJ2-7; D is undetermined. This CDR3 is 12 amino acids long. Trimming shortened V by 5 bases and J by 5 bases, and 13 bases separated the two germline ends. Germline V lookup: CDR1 GTSNPN, CDR2 SVGIG (reference sequence). The CDR3 nucleotides read TGTGCCTGGGAAGAATCAGGTAACGAGCAGTACTTC. It is translated as CAWEESGNEQYF.

The chain couples TRBV19 to TRBJ2-7; 7 nucleotides agree with TRBD1. Germline V gene lookup returns CDR1 LNHDA and CDR2 SQIVND (reference sequence). The CDR3 is made up of 14 amino acids. The V segment lost 3 bases and the J segment 4 bases; nucleotides outside the gene matches: 6. Here the CDR3 DNA reads TGTGCCAGTAGTATCCGACAGGGAAAGTACGAGCAGTACTTC. As protein: CASSIRQGKYEQYF.

The J gene is TRBJ2-7, the V gene TRBV5-1; D possibly corresponds to TRBD1 (5 bases). Germline V CDR1 and CDR2: SGHRS, YFSETQ. The V end was cut by 0 bases, the J end by 3 bases, with 7 bases between. This CDR3 has 13 residues. The chain's CDR3 is CASSLGQYYEQYF. CDR3 sequence (DNA): TGCGCCAGCAGCTTGGGACAGTACTACGAGCAGTACTTC.

The rearrangement joins TRBV28 to TRBJ2-5; TRBD1 matches 7 bases. This CDR3 spans 15 amino acids. After removal of 5 bases from V and 2 bases from J, the junction contained 8 bases not matched to a gene. Germline CDR1 and CDR2: MDHEN and SYDVKM. The CDR3 DNA reads TGTGCCAGCAGTCTAGACGGGACAGAACAAGAGACCCAGTACTTC. It specifies CASSLDGTEQETQYF.

This clone has just one count. Here the CDR3 reads CASSQFAGYEQYF. CDR3 sequence (DNA): TGTGCCAGCAGCCAATTCGCAGGGTACGAGCAGTACTTC. The genes are TRBV2 and TRBJ2-7; possible D gene TRBD1, 5 bases. There are 13 residues in the CDR3. Germline lookup yields CDR1 SNHLY and CDR2 FYNNEI. V was clipped by 6 bases and J by 4 bases, with 13 bases between them.

Only one count was recorded for this clone. The same CDR3 can be traced to other DNA sequences in this sample. This chain uses TRBV7-9 with TRBJ1-5; D is unresolved. The CDR3 has 12 residues. Germline V CDR1 and CDR2: SEHNR, FQNEAQ (reference sequence). The V gene lost 5 bases and the J gene lost 2 bases, with 4 bases spanning the gap. The CDR3 loop is CASSRGNQPQHF. In nucleotides, the CDR3 is TGTGCCAGCAGCCGCGGCAATCAGCCCCAGCATTTT. The full variable domain, its missing parts supplied by reference TRBV7-9 and TRBJ1-5, is DTGVSQNPRHKITKRGQNVTFRCDPISEHNRLYWYRQTLGQGPEFLTYFQNEAQLEKSRLLSDRFSAERPKGSFSTLEIQRTEQGDSAMYLCASSRGNQPQHFGDGTRLSIL.

The J gene is TRBJ2-4, the V gene TRBV4-1, with TRBD1 identical over 12 bases. Germline V gene sequence: CDR1 MGHRA, CDR2 YSYEKL. The CDR3 covers 20 residues. J was trimmed by 4 bases and V by 1 base; bases with no gene match: 14. The CDR3 spells CASSQAPGQGAIGKKNIQYF. For the CDR3, the DNA is TGCGCCAGCAGCCAAGCTCCGGGACAGGGGGCGATTGGTAAGAAAAACATTCAGTACTTC.

V usage is TRBV5-4 and J usage is TRBJ1-4; D is ambiguous. The CDR3 contains 11 residues. V lost 2 bases, J lost 8 bases, and 4 bases lay in between. The V gene's germline CDR1 is SGHNT and CDR2 YYREEE (reference sequence). The CDR3 bases are TGTGCCAGCAGCTTCGGGGAAAAACTGTTTTTT. Its translation: CASSFGEKLFF.

This clone was picked up one time. This chain connects TRBV4-2 to TRBJ2-3, with 12 bases fitting TRBD2. V was clipped by 3 bases and J by 2 bases; unmatched bases: 6. CDR1 is LGHNA and CDR2 is YNFKEQ in the germline V gene. The CDR3 runs to 17 residues. In DNA, the CDR3 is TGTGCCAGCAGCCACGTACTAGCGGGGGGCTTCACAGATACGCAGTATTTT. Its translation is CASSHVLAGGFTDTQYF.

The chain employs TRBV7-9 and TRBJ2-5, with 8 bases identical to TRBD2. From germline, CDR1 is SEHNR and CDR2 FQNEAQ (reference sequence). V lost 2 bases, J lost 4 bases, and 15 bases stayed unmatched. This CDR3 spans 18 amino acids. CDR3 coding DNA: TGTGCCAGCAGCTTAAGTATCGCGGGGGGACGCCAACCAGAGACCCAGTACTTC. Translating gives CASSLSIAGGRQPETQYF.

The chain carries TRBV27 and TRBJ2-1; 8 bases fit TRBD1. Germline-derived CDR1 and CDR2 are MNHEY and SMNVEV (reference sequence). This CDR3 is 12 amino acids long. The ends lost 2 bases at V and 15 bases at J; junction bases unmatched: 6. CDR3 sequence reads: CASSLTGQGLFF. CDR3 nucleotide sequence: TGTGCCAGCAGTTTAACTGGACAGGGCTTGTTCTTC.

CDR3 sequence reads: CASSQEGRGLIAEAFF. As DNA, the CDR3 is TGCGCCAGCAGCCAAGAAGGTAGGGGCTTAATTGCTGAAGCTTTCTTT. The J gene is TRBJ1-1, the V gene TRBV4-1, with D possibly being TRBD1 (5 bases). The CDR3 length is 16 residues. Trimming pared 0 bases from V and 6 bases from J, leaving 17 bases between. Germline CDR1 is MGHRA and CDR2 is YSYEKL.

J is TRBJ2-1 and V is TRBV5-1; 7 positions agree with TRBD2. Germline V gene sequence: CDR1 SGHRS, CDR2 YFSETQ. The V gene end was trimmed by 1 base and the J gene end by 4 bases; junction bases not matched to a gene: 14. The CDR3 spans 18 residues. The chain's CDR3 is CASSLTVGLTSIYNEQFF. CDR3 nucleotides: TGCGCCAGCAGCTTGACGGTAGGCTTGACTAGCATTTACAATGAGCAGTTCTTC.

The chain recombines TRBV5-5 with TRBJ1-1; D possibly corresponds to TRBD1 (5 bases). Trimming took off 1 base at V and 6 bases at J, with 10 bases between the two ends. The CDR3 runs 13 residues. Germline V gene lookup returns CDR1 SGHKS and CDR2 YYEKEE (reference sequence). The CDR3 DNA reads as TGTGCCAGCAGCTTGCAGGGTGGAGCTGAAGCTTTCTTT. Translation gives CASSLQGGAEAFF.

A single count supports this clone. The chain joins TRBV2 to TRBJ2-4; 13 bases are a match to TRBD2. This CDR3 comprises 17 residues. J gave up 6 bases and V 4 bases, and 9 bases lay outside the gene matches. The V gene's germline CDR1 is SNHLY and CDR2 FYNNEI. The CDR3 is CASSALAGGPLANIQYF. The CDR3 coding sequence is TGTGCCAGCAGTGCACTAGCGGGAGGGCCTCTCGCAAACATTCAGTACTTC.

V is TRBV25-1 and J is TRBJ1-1; TRBD1 matches 8 bases. The length of the CDR3 is 14 residues. The trim removed 5 bases at V and 4 bases at J, leaving 6 bases unmatched. Germline CDR1 is MGHDK and CDR2 is SYGVNS. DNA of the CDR3: TGTGCCAGCAGTAGGACAGGGTCGAGCACTGAAGCTTTCTTT. Translation: CASSRTGSSTEAFF.

The chain is built from TRBV6-6 and TRBJ1-2; a possible D gene is TRBD1 (5 bases). From germline, CDR1 is MNHNY and CDR2 SVGAGI (reference sequence). The CDR3 spans 15 residues. The V end was cut by 6 bases, the J end by 2 bases, with 16 bases between. CDR3 in DNA: TGTGCCAGCAGCCCTCTCGTGACAGTCAACTATGGCTACACCTTC. Translated: CASSPLVTVNYGYTF.

The chain recombines TRBV18 with TRBJ1-4; D might be TRBD1 (5 bases). The CDR3 length is 16 residues. Trimming removed 1 base at V and 8 bases at J, with 17 bases between. The germline V gene has CDR1 KGHSH and CDR2 LQKENI. In DNA, the CDR3 is TGTGCCAGCTCACCACTCTTTAGACAGCGCTCCGAAAAACTGTTTTTT. Residues: CASSPLFRQRSEKLFF.

This chain uses TRBV28 with TRBJ1-4, with D perhaps matching TRBD1 (5 bases). Trimming took 2 bases from V and 7 from J, leaving 14 bases between them. In germline, CDR1 is MDHEN, CDR2 SYDVKM. This CDR3 has 15 residues. The DNA for the CDR3 is TGTGCCAGCAGTTTACCAGGGTACGGTAGTGAAAAACTGTTTTTT. Translating gives CASSLPGYGSEKLFF.

This clone has only one observation. This chain joins TRBV25-1 and TRBJ2-5, with D perhaps matching TRBD1 (5 bases). V lost 3 bases and J 1 base, leaving 9 bases between the germline ends. Germline-derived CDR1 and CDR2 are MGHDK and SYGVNS. This CDR3 spans 14 amino acids. The CDR3, as DNA: TGTGCCAGCAGTGAGCAGGGTCCCCAAGAGACCCAGTACTTC. It specifies CASSEQGPQETQYF.

The chain has TRBV13 and TRBJ2-4; 8 nucleotides line up with TRBD1. J was trimmed by 6 bases and V by 5 bases; bases with no gene match: 15. Germline CDR1 is PRHDT and CDR2 is FYEKMQ (reference sequence). This CDR3 region has 17 residues. The CDR3 region has the DNA TGTGCCAGCAGCCTACCACCTGACAGGGGACTCGGAAACATTCAGTACTTC. Amino acid sequence: CASSLPPDRGLGNIQYF.

This chain joins TRBV29-1 and TRBJ1-1; D ambiguous. Germline CDR1 and CDR2: SQVTM and ANQGSEA. V was cut by 3 bases and J by 0 bases, with 14 bases left in between. CDR3 length: 15 residues. The chain's CDR3 is CSVEPGFHLNTEAFF. The DNA of the CDR3 is TGCAGCGTTGAGCCAGGTTTTCATCTGAACACTGAAGCTTTCTTT.

V gene TRBV28 combines with J gene TRBJ1-1, with TRBD1 as a possible D gene (6 bases). Between the trimmed V and J ends, which lost 6 bases and 2 bases, there was a span of 25 bases. The CDR3 covers 18 residues. CDR1 is MDHEN and CDR2 is SYDVKM in the germline V gene. The CDR3 loop is CASSLTTLRQDQNTEAFF. CDR3 nucleotide sequence: TGTGCCAGCAGCTTGACGACACTGAGACAGGACCAAAACACTGAAGCTTTCTTT. The full variable domain, completed using reference TRBV28 and TRBJ1-1, is DVKVTQSSRYLVKRTGEKVFLECVQDMDHENMFWYRQDPGLGLRLIYFSYDVKMKEKGDIPEGYSVSREKKERFSLILESASTNQTSMYLCASSLTTLRQDQNTEAFFGQGTRLTVV.